The T cell receptor (beta chain) under discussion was sequenced for a study of OX40 agonist ivuxolimab in advanced cancers. Libraries were prepared by immunoSEQ multiplex PCR; TCRdb keeps only in-frame clonotypes and omits some of them. The sample holds roughly 70,000 clones, around 85% seen once. Patients had blood sampled at baseline and again on cycle 4 day 1 and cycle 7 day 1. The CDR3 has 15 amino acids. From germline, CDR1 is SGHNT and CDR2 YYREEE (reference sequence). V shed 5 bases and J 3 bases; nucleotides not matched to a gene: 6. Source: CD4+ or CD8+ T cells sorted from blood, taken in a trial of the OX40 agonist ivuxolimab. The clonotype comes from an adult with an advanced solid tumor such as melanoma, head and neck, liver or kidney cancer. The genes are TRBV5-4 and TRBJ1-3, with 9 bases that match TRBD1. Here the CDR3 DNA reads TGTGCCAGCAGTCTCGACAGGGGGTATGGAAACACCATATATTTT. Translated, it gives CASSLDRGYGNTIYF.